The following is a TCR beta chain sequence with its context. It has no known antigen specificity. Base-call qualities are not available, and no considerably larger clone is one nucleotide away. The sample is drawn from a study of shared clonotypes between healthy human individuals (TCRdb year 2020). Describing the broader study: The cohort included a few men and a couple of women between 18 and 49 years of age. Between about 0.85 and 8.9 billion PBMCs per donor were obtained by leukapheresis. For each donor, CD4 naive and CD4 memory were each given three plates, CD8 naive was given two plates, and CD8 memory was given one plate. Different laboratories and diverse techniques were used to prepare libraries and sequence TCR repertoires, to increase sequencing depth and limit assay-specific biases. To estimate repertoire size and how much clonotypes are shared between individuals, the study performed deep sequencing of blood TCR repertoires from roughly five healthy adults. Study-level results and caveats: Naive subsets generally had larger estimated clonotype richness than memory subsets did. The genetic and exposure-history diversity represented was limited by the small number of donors. Based on pairwise subsampling, the degree of clonotype sharing among donors was expected to be affected by sequencing depth. Compared with non-shared clonotypes, the clonotypes found in all four sorted-subset donors had higher generation probabilities. Sharing across several donors was observed for approximately 4.6% of naive CD4, under 4% of naive CD8, about 2.3% of memory CD4, and roughly 0.4% of memory CD8 clonotypes. Only blood was sampled, and tissue TCR repertoires likely differ from those in blood. Even with the large sequencing depth, rarefaction of the sorted-subset datasets indicated that sequencing was incomplete.

Using the deep immunoSEQ assay, multiplex PCR amplified TCR CDR3 regions from genomic DNA. Genomic DNA extracted from each cell subset was distributed evenly over all wells of several immunoSEQ 96-well plates, and each plate served as one replicate. For sorted subsets, 200 to 250 ng of genomic DNA, equivalent to 25,000 to 35,000 T cell genomes, went into each replicate PCR. The purified libraries were quantified using a Qubit 3.0 fluorometer, sized with a Bioanalyzer 2100, and then quantified again using the KAPA Library Quantification kit. A separate single-read 150-cycle Illumina NextSeq 550 flow cell was used to sequence each immunoSEQ 96-well plate. The authors' analysis ran thus. Because only junctional sequences without quality scores were contained in the immunoSEQ output, filtering matching that applied to full-length reads could not be performed. To assign V/J genes and CDR3, sequences were annotated against IMGT germline references using PyIR, a Python wrapper for IgBLAST v1.9. Any read was removed if the V/J assignment was weak (E-value above 1e-6), the CDR3 was missing, or the read contained stop codons, out-of-frame junctions, or ambiguous translated residues. V3J clonotypes were defined as sequences sharing the same inferred V gene, J gene, and CDR3 amino acid sequence. To compute the percentage overlap between repertoires, the number of shared unique clonotypes was divided by the size of the smaller repertoire. Three approaches were used to assess repertoire richness: RTK rarefaction, the Chao1 estimator, and Recon v2.1 estimates of unobserved clonotypes. Generation probabilities were computed with OLGA for all TCRbeta clonotypes obtained by the gDNA method from a few donors. Imported from immuneACCESS, the table was reduced by TCRdb to in-frame sequences with V and J called. These copies leave out some clones; in studies compared against another copy, an unresolved V gene accounts for under half, and the cause of the remainder is not known. V and J calls and clone size are given by that table; D and trimming were obtained from the DNA. In all, the sample holds about 1 million clones, and 75% of those were seen once. The ten largest account for about 1.5% of the sample.

Donors were healthy HIV-negative adults with no recently reported acute infections or vaccinations. Every donor was a Caucasian adult residing in Nashville, Tennessee, USA. CD4+ T cells were enriched by magnetic negative selection, after which naive cells were positively selected on CD45RA and the negative fraction was taken as the memory subset. Blood was obtained by leukapheresis, after which PBMCs were separated by Ficoll-Histopaque density gradient centrifugation and cryopreserved in liquid nitrogen vapor phase. Purity and quantity of every magnetically sorted T cell population were checked by analytical flow cytometry. Each sorted fraction had its genomic DNA isolated and then quantified by UV absorbance on a Nanodrop 2000c. V is shortened by 6 bases, J by 7 bases, and the region joining them spans 15 bases. The germline V gene supplies CDR1 LGHNT and CDR2 FRNRAP. The CDR3, from cysteine to phenylalanine, totals 14 residues. The retained sequence is limited to the CDR3, 42 bases, with the frame set at the first base.

Input material: memory CD4+ T cells sorted from blood. The cell subset or site tag for this specimen amounts to: CD45RA-negative fraction. The TCR sequence derives from a man between 18 and 29 years old in good health. The chain links TRBV12-5 with TRBJ2-2; TRBD2 is a possible D gene, resting on 6 matching bases. The nucleotide sequence is given as TGTGCTAGTGGCCTGCGGGGAGTGCACGGGGAGCTGTTTTTT. Translated, this gives CASGLRGVHGELFF.